Given below is one TCR beta chain in context. Its antigen is as yet unknown. Looked up from germline, CDR1 is KGHSH and CDR2 is LQKENI. Deletions cut 3 bases from V and 0 bases from J, with 16 bases between. CDR3 size: 17 residues. The data are from a study of cytomegalovirus exposure and HLA in healthy donors. The study ran its PCR with 60 Vbeta and 13 Jbeta primers. Assay: immunoSEQ multiplex PCR; the TCRdb copy retains only in-frame clones and omits some. The table records some 150,000 clones, around three quarters of them present only once. Whole-study findings and limits: Common viral pathogens seemed, in a later analysis, to connect with several of the most significant clusters.

The rearrangement links TRBV18 to TRBJ2-3; D is uncertain. This sequence was found in a man aged 25 to 40 in good health and CMV-seropositive. What was sequenced was PBMCs. CDR3 coding DNA: TGTGCCAGCTCACCGTTGTCCGACTTCTCTAGCACAGATACGCAGTATTTT. This codes for CASSPLSDFSSTDTQYF.